The text below deals with one TCR beta chain. These data come from a study of blood T cell repertoires in COVID-19. In the original analysis: The assay estimated nucleated cells by amplifying reference gene primers. TCRdb's table, derived via immunoSEQ multiplex PCR, lists solely in-frame clones and lacks some. The DNA gave D and trimming, while V, J and clone size come from that table. The data show approximately 110,000 clones, 70% to 75% seen once. CDR3 length: 14 residues. The junction had 3 bases not matched to a gene; V was cut back by 3 bases and J by 5 bases. Looked up from germline, CDR1 is KGHSH and CDR2 is LQKENI.

This TCR came from a man at least 80 years old with COVID-19, enrolled during active disease. The V and J genes are TRBV18 and TRBJ1-2; TRBD1 aligns across 10 bases. Specimen: peripheral blood. This chain's CDR3 is CASSPPGQGYGYTF. The CDR3 DNA reads TGTGCCAGCTCACCGCCGGGACAGGGGTATGGCTACACCTTC.